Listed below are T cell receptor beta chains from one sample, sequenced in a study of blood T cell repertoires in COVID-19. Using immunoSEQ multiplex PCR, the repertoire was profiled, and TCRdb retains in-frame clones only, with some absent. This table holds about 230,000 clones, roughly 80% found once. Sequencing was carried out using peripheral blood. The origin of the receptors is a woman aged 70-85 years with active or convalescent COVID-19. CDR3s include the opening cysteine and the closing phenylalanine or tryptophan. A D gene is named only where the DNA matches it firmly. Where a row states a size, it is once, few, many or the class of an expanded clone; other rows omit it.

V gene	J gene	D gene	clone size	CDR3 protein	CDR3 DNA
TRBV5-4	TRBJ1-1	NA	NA	CASRAGDTEAFF	TGTGCCAGCAGGGCCGGGGATACTGAAGCTTTCTTT
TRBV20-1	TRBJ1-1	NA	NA	CSARDRVVAFF	TGCAGTGCTAGAGACAGGGTTGTGGCTTTCTTT
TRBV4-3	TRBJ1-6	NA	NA	CASSQEGANSPLHF	TGCGCCAGCAGCCAAGAGGGGGCGAATTCACCCCTCCACTTT
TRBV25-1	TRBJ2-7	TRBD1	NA	CASSEGQGALYEQYF	TGTGCCAGCAGTGAAGGGCAGGGGGCGCTTTACGAGCAGTACTTC
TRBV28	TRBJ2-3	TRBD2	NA	CASHPSSGSLFADTQYF	TGTGCCAGCCACCCTTCTAGCGGGAGCCTGTTCGCGGATACGCAGTATTTT
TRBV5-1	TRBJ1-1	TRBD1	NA	CASSSTGMNTEAFF	TGCGCCAGCAGCTCGACAGGGATGAACACTGAAGCTTTCTTT
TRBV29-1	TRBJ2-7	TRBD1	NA	CSVQKWWTGRDIDEQYF	TGCAGCGTTCAAAAGTGGTGGACAGGGCGGGATATCGACGAGCAGTACTTC
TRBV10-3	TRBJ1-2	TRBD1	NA	CAISPQGDYGYTF	TGTGCCATCAGTCCTCAGGGGGACTATGGCTACACCTTC
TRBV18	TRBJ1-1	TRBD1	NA	CASSPGTGAPWGTEAFF	TGTGCCAGCTCACCCGGGACAGGGGCACCGTGGGGCACTGAAGCTTTCTTT
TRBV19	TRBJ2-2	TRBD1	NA	CASSSGTDINTGELFF	TGTGCCAGTAGTTCAGGGACAGACATAAACACCGGGGAGCTGTTTTTT
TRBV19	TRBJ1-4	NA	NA	CASRSGKIEKLFF	TGTGCCAGTAGATCGGGAAAGATTGAAAAACTGTTTTTT
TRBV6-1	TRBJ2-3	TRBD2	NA	CASSVQLMSGGATDTQYF	TGTGCCAGCAGTGTCCAATTAATGAGCGGGGGGGCCACAGATACGCAGTATTTT
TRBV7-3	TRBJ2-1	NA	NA	CASSLKLEGNEQFF	TGTGCCAGCAGCTTAAAATTGGAGGGAAATGAGCAGTTCTTC
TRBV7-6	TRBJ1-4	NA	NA	CASSEGGGIQTEKLFF	TGTGCCAGCAGCGAAGGGGGGGGGATACAGACCGAAAAACTGTTTTTT
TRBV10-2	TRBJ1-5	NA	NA	CASSAVNQPQHF	TGCGCCAGCAGTGCGGTAAATCAGCCCCAGCATTTT
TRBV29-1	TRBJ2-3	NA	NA	CSVESQGGADTQYF	TGCAGCGTTGAATCCCAAGGAGGGGCAGATACGCAGTATTTT
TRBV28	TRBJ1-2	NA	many	CASSLRGTYGYTF	TGTGCCAGCAGTTTAAGGGGGACCTATGGCTACACCTTC
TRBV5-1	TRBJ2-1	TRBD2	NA	CASSFLSGSNYNEQFF	TGCGCCAGCAGTTTCCTTAGCGGGAGTAACTACAATGAGCAGTTCTTC
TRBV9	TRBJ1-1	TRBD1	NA	CASSVDHRGAEAFF	TGTGCCAGCAGCGTAGATCACAGGGGGGCTGAAGCTTTCTTT
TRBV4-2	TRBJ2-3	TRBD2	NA	CASSQDLASGRTDTQYF	TGTGCCAGCAGCCAAGATCTGGCTAGCGGGCGCACAGATACGCAGTATTTT
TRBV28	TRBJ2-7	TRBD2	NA	CASTGTSYNEQYF	TGTGCCAGCACTGGGACTAGCTACAACGAGCAGTACTTC
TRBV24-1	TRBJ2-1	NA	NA	CATSGPVLGTYYNEQFF	TGTGCCACCAGTGGCCCCGTCCTAGGTACCTACTACAATGAGCAGTTCTTC
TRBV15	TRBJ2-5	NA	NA	CATSAPGLGIEETQYF	TGTGCCACCAGCGCACCGGGACTCGGGATTGAAGAGACCCAGTACTTC
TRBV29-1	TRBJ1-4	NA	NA	CSAGSGEKLFF	TGCAGCGCTGGATCAGGGGAAAAACTGTTTTTT
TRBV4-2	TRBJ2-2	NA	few	CASSLVAGELFF	TGTGCCAGCAGCCTAGTGGCCGGGGAGCTGTTTTTT
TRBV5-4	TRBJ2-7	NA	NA	CASSPDRSSYEQYF	TGTGCCAGCAGTCCCGACAGGAGCTCCTACGAGCAGTACTTC
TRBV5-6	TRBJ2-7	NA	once	CASSSWIGSSYEQYF	TGTGCCAGCAGCTCATGGATAGGGAGTAGCTACGAGCAGTACTTC
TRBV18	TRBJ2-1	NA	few	CASSLLSRGDEQFF	TGTGCCAGCTCTCTTCTTTCCCGCGGCGATGAGCAGTTCTTC
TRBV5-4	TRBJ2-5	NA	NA	CASSLQVGNAGTQYF	TGTGCCAGCAGCTTGCAGGTGGGCAATGCGGGGACCCAGTACTTC
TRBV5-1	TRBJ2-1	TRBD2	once	CASSWTSGRSIGNEQFF	TGCGCCAGCAGCTGGACTAGCGGGAGGTCGATAGGGAATGAGCAGTTCTTC
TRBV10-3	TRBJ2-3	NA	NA	CAISPNSAGKDTQYF	TGTGCCATCAGTCCTAATTCGGCGGGAAAAGATACGCAGTATTTT
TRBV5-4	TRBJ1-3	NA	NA	CASSLDGTTISGNTIYF	TGTGCCAGCAGCTTGGACGGAACTACTATCTCTGGAAACACCATATATTTT
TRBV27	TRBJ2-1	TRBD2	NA	CASSYRSSGFGNEQFF	TGTGCCAGCAGTTATCGGAGTAGCGGGTTCGGTAATGAGCAGTTCTTC
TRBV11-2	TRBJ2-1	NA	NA	CASSLGGPLSTVYNEQFF	TGTGCCAGCAGCTTAGGGGGGCCTTTGTCAACAGTATACAATGAGCAGTTCTTC
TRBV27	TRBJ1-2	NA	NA	CAPASPRQSDYGYTF	TGTGCCCCAGCATCCCCAAGACAGAGTGACTATGGCTACACCTTC
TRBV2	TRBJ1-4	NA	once	CASRMTGTNEKLFF	TGTGCCAGCAGGATGACAGGCACTAATGAAAAACTGTTTTTT
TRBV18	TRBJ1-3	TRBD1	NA	CASSPPGQGPGNTIYF	TGTGCCAGCTCACCGCCGGGACAGGGGCCTGGAAACACCATATATTTT
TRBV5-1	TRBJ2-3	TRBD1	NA	CASSRDRETQYF	TGCGCCAGCAGCAGGGACAGGGAAACGCAGTATTTT
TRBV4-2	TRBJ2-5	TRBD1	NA	CASSPDRGEQETQYF	TGTGCCAGCAGCCCGGACAGGGGTGAACAGGAGACCCAGTACTTC
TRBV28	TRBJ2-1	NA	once	CASSLGGFGVEQFF	TGTGCCAGCAGTTTGGGTGGTTTCGGGGTTGAGCAGTTCTTC
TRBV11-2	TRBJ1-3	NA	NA	CASSKSRNTIYF	TGTGCCAGCAGTAAATCCCGAAACACCATATATTTT
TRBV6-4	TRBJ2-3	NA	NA	CASSEQIVTDTQYF	TGTGCCAGCAGTGAGCAAATAGTAACAGATACGCAGTATTTT
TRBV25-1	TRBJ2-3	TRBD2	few	CASIEAGVDTQYF	TGTGCCAGCATCGAAGCGGGAGTGGATACGCAGTATTTT
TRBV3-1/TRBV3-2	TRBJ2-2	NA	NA	CASSQALGVGELFF	TGTGCCAGCAGCCAAGCCCTCGGGGTTGGGGAGCTGTTTTTT
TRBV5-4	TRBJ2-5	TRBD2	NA	CASSRTSGSDETQYF	TGTGCCAGCAGCAGGACTAGCGGGAGTGATGAGACCCAGTACTTC
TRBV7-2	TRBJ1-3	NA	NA	CASSSPRGYGNTIYF	TGTGCCAGCAGCTCCCCCAGGGGCTACGGAAACACCATATATTTT
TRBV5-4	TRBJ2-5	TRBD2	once	CASSRTRSGGNTQETQYF	TGTGCCAGCAGTCGAACAAGAAGCGGGGGGAACACACAAGAGACCCAGTACTTC